Listed below are T cell receptor beta chains from one sample, sequenced in a study of blood T cell repertoires in COVID-19. Using immunoSEQ multiplex PCR, the repertoire was profiled, and TCRdb retains in-frame clones only, with some absent. The table shows approximately 200,000 clones, with 85% to 90% occurring only once. Sequences were obtained from PBMCs or T cells enriched from blood (not recorded which). The receptors were sampled from a man under 40 who had recovered from COVID-19. Each CDR3 is given with its conserved first and last residue. Each record gives: CDR3 length, V gene, D gene, J gene, clone size, CDR3 protein, CDR3 DNA. A D gene is named only where the DNA matches it firmly. Some rows have no size entry. The others give once, few or many, or a class for an expanded clone.

CDR3 length: 16; V gene: TRBV5-1; D gene: -; J gene: TRBJ2-2; clone size: -; CDR3 protein: CASSFGQGSNIGELFF; CDR3 DNA: TGCGCCAGCAGCTTCGGGCAGGGGTCTAATATCGGGGAGCTGTTTTTT
CDR3 length: 14; V gene: TRBV19; D gene: TRBD1; J gene: TRBJ1-2; clone size: -; CDR3 protein: CASSMGQGAYGYTF; CDR3 DNA: TGTGCCAGTAGTATGGGTCAGGGGGCCTATGGCTACACCTTC
CDR3 length: 14; V gene: TRBV5-4; D gene: TRBD1; J gene: TRBJ1-1; clone size: once; CDR3 protein: CASSPGQGNTEAFF; CDR3 DNA: TGTGCCAGCAGCCCGGGACAGGGGAACACTGAAGCTTTCTTT
CDR3 length: 13; V gene: TRBV6-4; D gene: -; J gene: TRBJ1-5; clone size: many; CDR3 protein: CASSEGANQPQHF; CDR3 DNA: TGTGCCAGCAGTGAAGGGGCCAATCAGCCCCAGCATTTT
CDR3 length: 13; V gene: TRBV19; D gene: -; J gene: TRBJ1-1; clone size: -; CDR3 protein: CASSIFMNTEAFF; CDR3 DNA: TGTGCCAGTAGTATATTTATGAACACTGAAGCTTTCTTT
CDR3 length: 14; V gene: TRBV7-9; D gene: -; J gene: TRBJ2-7; clone size: -; CDR3 protein: CASSTPGQIYEQYF; CDR3 DNA: TGTGCCAGCAGCACCCCCGGACAGATATACGAGCAGTACTTC
CDR3 length: 14; V gene: TRBV5-1; D gene: TRBD1; J gene: TRBJ2-5; clone size: -; CDR3 protein: CASSSGQGRETQYF; CDR3 DNA: TGCGCCAGCAGCTCGGGACAGGGTCGGGAGACCCAGTACTTC
CDR3 length: 17; V gene: TRBV14; D gene: -; J gene: TRBJ2-7; clone size: -; CDR3 protein: CASRRPLLQGGIYEQYF; CDR3 DNA: TGTGCCAGCCGCCGTCCTTTGCTACAGGGTGGGATTTACGAGCAGTACTTC
CDR3 length: 16; V gene: TRBV27; D gene: TRBD2; J gene: TRBJ2-2; clone size: -; CDR3 protein: CASSTRLAGDTGELFF; CDR3 DNA: TGTGCCAGCAGTACGAGACTAGCGGGAGACACCGGGGAGCTGTTTTTT
CDR3 length: 15; V gene: TRBV14; D gene: TRBD2; J gene: TRBJ2-1; clone size: once; CDR3 protein: CASSQVAGSYNEQFF; CDR3 DNA: TGTGCCAGCAGCCAAGTAGCGGGATCTTACAATGAGCAGTTCTTC
CDR3 length: 15; V gene: TRBV19; D gene: TRBD2; J gene: TRBJ2-1; clone size: -; CDR3 protein: CASSKGLAEYNEQFF; CDR3 DNA: TGTGCCAGTTCCAAGGGACTAGCGGAGTACAATGAGCAGTTCTTC